These 2 T cell receptor beta chains originate from one sample sequenced in a study of shared clonotypes between healthy human individuals. Clones were read by immunoSEQ multiplex PCR, and TCRdb kept only the in-frame ones, dropping some. The sample gives around 2.5 million clones, over 85% of which show up once; more than 0.35% is in the top ten. Material for sequencing was naive CD4+ T cells from PBMCs. Subset indicated: CD45RA+ positively selected. Receptor source: a young man in good health. Some clones in this sample may be carry-over from other donors' samples.

This clone has a single count. This rearrangement joins TRBV6-5 to TRBJ1-1; weak D call: TRBD1 (5 bases). The CDR3 spans 13 residues. Germline V gene lookup returns CDR1 MNHEY and CDR2 SVGAGI. Trimming pared 7 bases from V and 1 base from J, leaving 10 bases between. CDR3 region: CASKRGTNTEAFF. As DNA, the CDR3 is TGTGCCAGCAAGAGGGGCACGAACACTGAAGCTTTCTTT.

J is TRBJ2-7 and V is TRBV4-3; 8 positions match TRBD2. CDR3 size: 16 residues. V lost 2 bases, J lost 2 bases, and 8 bases stayed unmatched. Germline V gene sequence: CDR1 LGHNA, CDR2 YSLEER. For the CDR3, the DNA is TGCGCCAGCAGCCAACAAAATAGCGGGGCGACCTACGAGCAGTACTTC. It specifies CASSQQNSGATYEQYF.